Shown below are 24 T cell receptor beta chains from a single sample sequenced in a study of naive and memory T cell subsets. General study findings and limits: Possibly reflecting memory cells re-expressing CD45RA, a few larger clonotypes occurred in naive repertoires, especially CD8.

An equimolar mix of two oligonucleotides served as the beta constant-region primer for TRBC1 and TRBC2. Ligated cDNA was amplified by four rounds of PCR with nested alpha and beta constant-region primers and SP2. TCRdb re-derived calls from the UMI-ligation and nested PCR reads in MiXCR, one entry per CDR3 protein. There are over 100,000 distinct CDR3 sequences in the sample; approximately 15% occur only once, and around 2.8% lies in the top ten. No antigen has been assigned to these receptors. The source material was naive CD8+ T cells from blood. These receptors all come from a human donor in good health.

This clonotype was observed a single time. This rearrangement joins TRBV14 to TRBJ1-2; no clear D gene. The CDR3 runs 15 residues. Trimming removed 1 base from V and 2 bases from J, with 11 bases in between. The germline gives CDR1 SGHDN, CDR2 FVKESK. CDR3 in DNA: TGTGCCAGCAGCCAAGTTCGAGGACGGAACTATGGCTACACCTTC. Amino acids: CASSQVRGRNYGYTF. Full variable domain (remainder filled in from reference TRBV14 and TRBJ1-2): EAGVTQFPSHSVIEKGQTVTLRCDPISGHDNLYWYRRVMGKEIKFLLHFVKESKQDESGMPNNRFLAERTGGTYSTLKVQPAELEDSGVYFCASSQVRGRNYGYTFGSGTRLTVV.

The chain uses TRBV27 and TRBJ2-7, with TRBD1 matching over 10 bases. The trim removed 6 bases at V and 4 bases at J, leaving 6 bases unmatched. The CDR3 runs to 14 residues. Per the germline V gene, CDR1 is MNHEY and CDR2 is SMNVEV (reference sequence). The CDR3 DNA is TGTGCCAGCAGCCTGACAGGGGGCCAGTACGAGCAGTACTTC. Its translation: CASSLTGGQYEQYF.

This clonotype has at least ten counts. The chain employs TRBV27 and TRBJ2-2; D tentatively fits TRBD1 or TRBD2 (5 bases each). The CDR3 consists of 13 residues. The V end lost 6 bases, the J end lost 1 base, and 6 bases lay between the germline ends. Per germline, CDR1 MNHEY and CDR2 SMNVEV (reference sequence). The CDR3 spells CASRGRNTGELFF. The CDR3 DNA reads TGTGCCAGCAGGGGACGGAACACCGGGGAGCTGTTTTTT.

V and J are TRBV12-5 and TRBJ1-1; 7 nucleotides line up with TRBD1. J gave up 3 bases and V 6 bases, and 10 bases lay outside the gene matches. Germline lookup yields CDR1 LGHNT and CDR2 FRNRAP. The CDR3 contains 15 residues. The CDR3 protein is CASGYQRGQHTEAFF. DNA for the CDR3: TGTGCTAGTGGCTATCAAAGGGGACAGCACACTGAAGCTTTCTTT.

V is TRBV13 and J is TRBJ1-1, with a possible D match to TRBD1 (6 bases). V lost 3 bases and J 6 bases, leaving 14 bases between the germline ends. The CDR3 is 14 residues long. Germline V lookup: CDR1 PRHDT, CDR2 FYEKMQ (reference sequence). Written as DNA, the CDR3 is TGTGCCAGCAGCTTCGGAAACAGGGTTGCTGAAGCTTTCTTT. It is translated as CASSFGNRVAEAFF.

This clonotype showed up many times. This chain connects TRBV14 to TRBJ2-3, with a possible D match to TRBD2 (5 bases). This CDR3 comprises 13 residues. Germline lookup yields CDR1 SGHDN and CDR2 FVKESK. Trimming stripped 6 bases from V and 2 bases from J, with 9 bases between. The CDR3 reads CASSPGYTDTQYF. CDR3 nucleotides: TGTGCCAGCAGTCCGGGATACACAGATACGCAGTATTTT.

CDR3 loop: CASSQDIRQYTEAFF. The CDR3 region has the DNA TGCGCCAGCAGCCAAGATATCCGACAGTACACTGAAGCTTTCTTT. The chain links TRBV4-3 to TRBJ1-1, with D perhaps TRBD1 (5 bases). Trimming removed 0 bases from V and 3 bases from J, with 11 bases in between. Germline CDR1 reads LGHNA; CDR2 reads YSLEER. There are 15 residues in the CDR3.

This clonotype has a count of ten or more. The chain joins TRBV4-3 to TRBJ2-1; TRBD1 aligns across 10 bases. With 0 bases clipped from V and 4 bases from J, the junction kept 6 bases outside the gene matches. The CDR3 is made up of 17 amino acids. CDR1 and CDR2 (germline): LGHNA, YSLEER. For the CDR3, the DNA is TGCGCCAGCAGCCAAGACGTCAGACAGGGGGCGTACAATGAGCAGTTCTTC. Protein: CASSQDVRQGAYNEQFF.

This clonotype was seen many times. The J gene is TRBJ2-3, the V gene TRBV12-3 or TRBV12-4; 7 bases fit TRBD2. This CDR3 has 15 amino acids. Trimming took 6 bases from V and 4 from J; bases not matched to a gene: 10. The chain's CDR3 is CASRGGTRPPDTQYF. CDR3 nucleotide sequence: TGTGCCAGCAGGGGGGGGACTCGGCCGCCAGATACGCAGTATTTT.

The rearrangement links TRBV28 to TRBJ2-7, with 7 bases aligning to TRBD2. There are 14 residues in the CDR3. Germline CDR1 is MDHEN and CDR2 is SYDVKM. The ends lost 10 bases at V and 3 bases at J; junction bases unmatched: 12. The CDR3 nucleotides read TGTGCCACCGGTTGGCGGGGGACGAGCTACGAGCAGTACTTC. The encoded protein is CATGWRGTSYEQYF.

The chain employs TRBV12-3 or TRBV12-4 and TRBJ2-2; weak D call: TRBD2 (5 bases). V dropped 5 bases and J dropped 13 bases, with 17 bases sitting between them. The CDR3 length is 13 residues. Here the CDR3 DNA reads TGTGCCAGCAGTCCTAGCTTCCCGAGTTCGCTGTTTTTT. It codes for CASSPSFPSSLFF.

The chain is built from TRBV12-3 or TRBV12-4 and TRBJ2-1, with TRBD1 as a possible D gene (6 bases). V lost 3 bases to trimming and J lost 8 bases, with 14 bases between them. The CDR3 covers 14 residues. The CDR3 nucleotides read TGTGCCAGCAGTTTGAGGGGGTGGGTGGATGAGCAGTTCTTC. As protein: CASSLRGWVDEQFF.

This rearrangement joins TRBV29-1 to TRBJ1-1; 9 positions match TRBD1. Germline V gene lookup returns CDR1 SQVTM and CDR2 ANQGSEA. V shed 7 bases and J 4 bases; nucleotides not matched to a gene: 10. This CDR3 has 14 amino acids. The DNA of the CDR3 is TGCAGCGCGTCACCGGGACAGGGCGGCACTGAAGCTTTCTTT. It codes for CSASPGQGGTEAFF.

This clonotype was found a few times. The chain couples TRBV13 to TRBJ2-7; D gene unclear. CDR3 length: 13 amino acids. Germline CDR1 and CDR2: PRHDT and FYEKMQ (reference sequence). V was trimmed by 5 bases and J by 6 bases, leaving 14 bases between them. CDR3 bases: TGTGCCAGCAGCGAACGTACCACCCCCGAGCAGTACTTC. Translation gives CASSERTTPEQYF.

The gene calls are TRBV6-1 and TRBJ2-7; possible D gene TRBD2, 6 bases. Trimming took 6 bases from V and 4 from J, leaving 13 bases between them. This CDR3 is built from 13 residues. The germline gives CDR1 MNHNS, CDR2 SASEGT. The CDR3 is CASRIGTSYEQYF. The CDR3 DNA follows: TGTGCCAGCAGAATCGGGACTTCTTACGAGCAGTACTTC.

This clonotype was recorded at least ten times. As DNA, the CDR3 is TGCGCCAGCAGCCAAGCCGGGACTAGTTCTTACGAGCAGTACTTC. Its translation: CASSQAGTSSYEQYF. V gene TRBV4-3 combines with J gene TRBJ2-7; 8 nucleotides agree with TRBD2. This CDR3 region has 15 residues. V trimming: 1 base; J trimming: 4 bases; junction bases outside the gene matches: 6. The germline V gene has CDR1 LGHNA and CDR2 YSLEER.

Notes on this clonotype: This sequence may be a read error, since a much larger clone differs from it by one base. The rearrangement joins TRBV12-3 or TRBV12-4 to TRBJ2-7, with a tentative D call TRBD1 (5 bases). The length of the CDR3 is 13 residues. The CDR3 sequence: CASSFTGTYEQNF. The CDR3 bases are TGTGCCAGCAGTTTTACAGGAACCTACGAGCAGAACTTC.

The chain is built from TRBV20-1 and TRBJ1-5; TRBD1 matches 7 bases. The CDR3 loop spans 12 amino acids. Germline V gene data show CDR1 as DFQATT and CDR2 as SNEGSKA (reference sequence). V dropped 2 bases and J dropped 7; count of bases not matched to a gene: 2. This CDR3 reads CSARTGVQPQHF. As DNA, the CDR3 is TGCAGTGCTAGAACAGGGGTCCAGCCCCAGCATTTT.

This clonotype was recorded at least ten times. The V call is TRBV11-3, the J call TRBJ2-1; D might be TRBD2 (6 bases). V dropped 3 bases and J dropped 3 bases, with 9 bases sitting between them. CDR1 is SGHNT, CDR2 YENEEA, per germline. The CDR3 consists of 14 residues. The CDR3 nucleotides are TGTGCCAGCAGCTTCGGCGGGATCTACAATGAGCAGTTCTTC. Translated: CASSFGGIYNEQFF.

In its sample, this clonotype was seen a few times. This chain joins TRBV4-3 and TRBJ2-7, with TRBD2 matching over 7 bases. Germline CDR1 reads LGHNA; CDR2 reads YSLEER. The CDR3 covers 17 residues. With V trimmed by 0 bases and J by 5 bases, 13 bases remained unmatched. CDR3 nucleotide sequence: TGCGCCAGCAGCCAAGATCTGGGGCGGGAGATTGAGGACGAGCAGTACTTC. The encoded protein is CASSQDLGREIEDEQYF.

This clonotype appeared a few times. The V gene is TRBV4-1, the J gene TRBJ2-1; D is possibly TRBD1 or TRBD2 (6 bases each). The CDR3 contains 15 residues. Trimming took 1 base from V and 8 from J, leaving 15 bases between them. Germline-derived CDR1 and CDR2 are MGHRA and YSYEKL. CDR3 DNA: TGCGCCAGCAGCCAAGGGAGTTTCGGGGGCTATGAGCAGTTCTTC. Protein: CASSQGSFGGYEQFF.

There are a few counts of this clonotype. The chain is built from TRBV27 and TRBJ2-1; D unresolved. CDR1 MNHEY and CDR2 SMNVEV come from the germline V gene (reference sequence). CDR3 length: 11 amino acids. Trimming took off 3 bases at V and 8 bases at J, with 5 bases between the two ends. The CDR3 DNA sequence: TGTGCCAGCAGTTTTTTGGATGAGCAGTTCTTC. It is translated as CASSFLDEQFF.

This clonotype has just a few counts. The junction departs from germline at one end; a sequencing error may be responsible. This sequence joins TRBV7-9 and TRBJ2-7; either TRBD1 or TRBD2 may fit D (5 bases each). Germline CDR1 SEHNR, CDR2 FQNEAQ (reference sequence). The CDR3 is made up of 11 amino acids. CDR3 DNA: TGTGCCAGCAGCTTAGAGGACCATTGGGGGTTC. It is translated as CASSLEDHWGF.

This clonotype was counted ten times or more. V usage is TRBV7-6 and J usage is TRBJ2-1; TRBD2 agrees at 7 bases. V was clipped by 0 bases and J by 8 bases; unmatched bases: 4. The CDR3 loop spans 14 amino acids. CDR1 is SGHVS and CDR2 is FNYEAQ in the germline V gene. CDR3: CASSLAPSGYEQFF. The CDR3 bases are TGTGCCAGCAGCTTAGCTCCTAGCGGCTATGAGCAGTTCTTC.